These 11 T cell receptor beta chains came from one sample sequenced in a study of control samples from healthy donors and cancer patients. This table comes from immunoSEQ multiplex PCR, and its TCRdb copy is limited to in-frame clones, with some not included. The sample has around 190,000 clones. The specimen sequenced was blood. All receptors come from a woman aged 25 to 45 in good health.

About this clone itself: The same CDR3 is also encoded by other DNA sequences in this sample. The chain combines TRBV28 with TRBJ1-2; 8 bases agree with TRBD1. CDR3 length: 14 residues. Germline-derived CDR1 and CDR2 are MDHEN and SYDVKM. Germline trimming cut 5 bases from V and 1 base from J; bases unmatched to any gene: 3. CDR3 sequence reads: CASSLGQGNYGYTF. The CDR3 DNA reads as TGTGCCAGCAGTCTCGGACAGGGTAACTATGGCTACACCTTC.

This chain links TRBV12-3 or TRBV12-4 with TRBJ1-1; D is unresolved. This CDR3 contains 13 residues. V was trimmed by 5 bases and J by 0 bases, leaving 7 bases between them. CDR3 protein: CASSMTLNTEAFF. In nucleotides, the CDR3 is TGTGCCAGCAGTATGACCTTGAACACTGAAGCTTTCTTT.

The CDR3 DNA reads TGCGCCAGCAGCCAAGGACTAGCGGGGTTGACAGATACGCAGTATTTT. Amino acid sequence: CASSQGLAGLTDTQYF. The chain uses TRBV4-1 and TRBJ2-3, with 11 bases matching TRBD2. The CDR3 is 16 amino acids. The ends lost 1 base at V and 3 bases at J; junction bases unmatched: 3. Germline CDR1 MGHRA, CDR2 YSYEKL.

V usage is TRBV7-9 and J usage is TRBJ1-4; 7 bases align to TRBD1. V was clipped by 5 bases and J by 5 bases; unmatched bases: 8. CDR3 size: 15 residues. Germline lookup yields CDR1 SEHNR and CDR2 FQNEAQ (reference sequence). In DNA form, the CDR3 reads TGTGCCAGCAGCCGATCGACAGGGCAGAATGAAAAACTGTTTTTT. Encoded protein: CASSRSTGQNEKLFF.

This rearrangement joins TRBV29-1 to TRBJ2-1, with 9 bases aligning to TRBD1. The CDR3 has 11 residues. CDR1 SQVTM and CDR2 ANQGSEA come from the germline V gene. J was trimmed by 9 bases and V by 4 bases; bases with no gene match: 1. The CDR3 coding sequence is TGCAGCGTTGGACAGGGGGGTGAGCAGTTCTTC. It specifies CSVGQGGEQFF.

J is TRBJ1-2 and V is TRBV6-5; 8 nucleotides line up with TRBD1. V trimming: 5 bases; J trimming: 8 bases; junction bases outside the gene matches: 7. Germline CDR1 is MNHEY and CDR2 is SVGAGI. This CDR3 region has 13 residues. CDR3 in DNA: TGTGCCAGCAGTACAGGGGGTCAGGGCGGCTACACCTTC. This sequence encodes CASSTGGQGGYTF.

The gene calls are TRBV11-2 and TRBJ1-4, with 9 bases lining up with TRBD1. Trimming cost V 4 bases and J 10 bases; bases outside gene matches: 13. Looked up from germline, CDR1 is SGHAT and CDR2 is FQNNGV. The CDR3 loop spans 16 amino acids. The CDR3 is CASSYWTGEGTGKLFF. Here the CDR3 DNA reads TGTGCCAGCAGCTACTGGACAGGGGAAGGTACGGGAAAACTGTTTTTT.

The chain uses TRBV24-1 and TRBJ1-5; 7 bases are shared with TRBD1. Per the germline V gene, CDR1 is KGHDR and CDR2 is SFDVKD. V shed 5 bases and J 2 bases; nucleotides not matched to a gene: 5. This CDR3 is 15 amino acids long. In nucleotides, the CDR3 is TGTGCCACCAGTGCGTCCGGGACAGGCAATCAGCCCCAGCATTTT. It translates to CATSASGTGNQPQHF.

The V gene is TRBV3-1 (or the pseudogene TRBV3-2), the J gene TRBJ2-7, with D possibly TRBD1 on 5 matching bases. In germline, CDR1 is LGHDT, CDR2 YNNKEL (reference sequence). Trimming stripped 4 bases from V and 3 bases from J, with 13 bases between. This CDR3 has 14 residues. CDR3 in DNA: TGTGCCAGCAGCCGGGGCAGGGATTACTACGAGCAGTACTTC. As protein: CASSRGRDYYEQYF.

This chain connects TRBV6-2 or TRBV6-3 to TRBJ1-5; tentatively, D is TRBD1 (5 bases). This CDR3 contains 16 residues. Per germline, CDR1 MNHEY and CDR2 SVGEGT. The V end was cut by 0 bases, the J end by 2 bases, with 11 bases between. The DNA for the CDR3 is TGTGCCAGCAGTTACTCGGTGGGGGGGGGCAATCAGCCCCAGCATTTT. It translates to CASSYSVGGGNQPQHF.

The rearrangement links TRBV29-1 to TRBJ2-3, with 9 bases lining up with TRBD1. This CDR3 comprises 15 residues. Germline V gene sequence: CDR1 SQVTM, CDR2 ANQGSEA. V was clipped by 5 bases and J by 4 bases; unmatched bases: 10. CDR3 in DNA: TGCAGCGTTCTAGCCCCGGGACAGGGCCCAGATACGCAGTATTTT. It codes for CSVLAPGQGPDTQYF.